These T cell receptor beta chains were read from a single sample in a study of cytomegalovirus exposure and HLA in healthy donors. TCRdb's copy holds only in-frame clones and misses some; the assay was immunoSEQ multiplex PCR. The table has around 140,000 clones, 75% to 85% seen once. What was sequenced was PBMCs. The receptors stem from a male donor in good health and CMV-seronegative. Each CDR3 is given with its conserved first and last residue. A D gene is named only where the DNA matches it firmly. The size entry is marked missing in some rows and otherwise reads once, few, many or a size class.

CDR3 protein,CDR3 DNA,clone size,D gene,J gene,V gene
CASSITGETPETQYF,TGTGCCAGCAGCATCACCGGGGAGACCCCAGAGACCCAGTACTTC,-,-,TRBJ2-5,TRBV5-6
CASSEGGSGGLYEQYF,TGTGCCAGCAGTGAAGGAGGGTCGGGGGGCCTCTACGAGCAGTACTTC,-,-,TRBJ2-7,TRBV2
CASSQETAGPRKFF,TGCGCCAGCAGCCAAGAAACAGCGGGGCCCCGCAAGTTCTTC,few,TRBD2,TRBJ2-1,TRBV4-1
CASSYSLAASYNEQFF,TGTGCCAGCAGTTACTCGCTAGCGGCCTCCTACAATGAGCAGTTCTTC,once,TRBD2,TRBJ2-1,TRBV6-5
CASSQDFGNYGYTF,TGCGCCAGCAGCCAAGATTTCGGTAACTATGGCTACACCTTC,-,-,TRBJ1-2,TRBV4-3
CASSSTGELFF,TGTGCCAGCAGCTCGACCGGGGAGCTGTTTTTT,-,-,TRBJ2-2,TRBV7-9
CASSERSGGREQFF,TGTGCCAGCAGTGAGCGGAGCGGGGGAAGGGAGCAGTTCTTC,few,TRBD2,TRBJ2-1,TRBV2
CASSFGQGGHEQYF,TGTGCCAGCAGCTTCGGACAGGGGGGCCACGAGCAGTACTTC,-,TRBD1,TRBJ2-7,TRBV27
CASSLAGGRVDTQYF,TGTGCCAGCAGCTTAGCGGGGGGGCGTGTAGATACGCAGTATTTT,-,-,TRBJ2-3,TRBV7-2
CASGPRGNSGNTIYF,TGTGCCAGCGGGCCCCGGGGAAACTCTGGAAACACCATATATTTT,-,-,TRBJ1-3,TRBV6-6
CAISESGQGETQYF,TGTGCCATCAGTGAGTCGGGGCAGGGGGAGACCCAGTACTTC,-,-,TRBJ2-5,TRBV10-3
CASRHLAGGQETQYF,TGTGCCAGCAGACATCTAGCGGGGGGGCAGGAGACCCAGTACTTC,-,TRBD2,TRBJ2-5,TRBV6-5
CASYRPLSTDTQYF,TGTGCCAGCTACAGGCCCCTCAGCACAGATACGCAGTATTTT,-,-,TRBJ2-3,TRBV2
CASSLVGQGASGEQFF,TGTGCCAGCAGCTTAGTAGGACAGGGGGCAAGCGGGGAGCAGTTCTTC,-,TRBD1,TRBJ2-1,TRBV7-8
CASSYSGTSLSDTQYF,TGTGCCAGCAGTTACTCCGGGACTAGCTTATCAGATACGCAGTATTTT,-,TRBD2,TRBJ2-3,TRBV6-5
CASSQPTGFTLHF,TGCGCCAGCAGCCAGCCGACAGGGTTCACCCTCCACTTT,few,TRBD1,TRBJ1-6,TRBV4-1
CASSDLQGGSTQYF,TGTGCCAGCAGTGACCTACAGGGTGGGTCTACGCAGTATTTT,-,-,TRBJ2-3,TRBV6-4
CASTLAGSSYNEQFF,TGCGCCAGCACCCTGGCGGGCTCCTCCTACAATGAGCAGTTCTTC,-,-,TRBJ2-1,TRBV5-1
CASSLGQGARGNQPQHF,TGTGCCAGCAGCTTAGGACAGGGGGCGCGGGGCAATCAGCCCCAGCATTTT,few,TRBD1,TRBJ1-5,TRBV11-3
CASSLRGRLQETQYF,TGCGCCAGCAGCTTGCGGGGGAGGCTGCAAGAGACCCAGTACTTC,-,-,TRBJ2-5,TRBV5-1
CASSSSEAFF,-,few,-,TRBJ1-1,TRBV6-6
CASSYSRRDGTQYF,TGTGCCAGCAGTTACTCGAGGAGGGATGGGACCCAGTACTTC,-,-,TRBJ2-5,TRBV6-5
CASSLGQQGNQPQHF,TGTGCCAGCAGCTTGGGACAACAGGGCAATCAGCCCCAGCATTTT,few,-,TRBJ1-5,TRBV7-8
CAGSANERNYGYTF,TGTGCCGGCAGCGCCAACGAACGGAACTATGGCTACACCTTC,-,-,TRBJ1-2,TRBV7-2
CSSSRTNTEAFF,TGTTCCAGCAGCCGGACAAACACTGAAGCTTTCTTT,-,-,TRBJ1-1,TRBV7-9
CASSLGTGFGYTF,TGCGCCAGCAGCTTGGGGACAGGGTTTGGCTACACCTTC,-,TRBD1,TRBJ1-2,TRBV5-1
CAWSAGQVVNEQFF,TGTGCCTGGAGTGCGGGACAGGTAGTCAATGAGCAGTTCTTC,-,TRBD1,TRBJ2-1,TRBV30
CASSVDEQGSYEQYF,TGTGCCAGCAGCGTAGATGAACAGGGCTCCTACGAGCAGTACTTC,few,-,TRBJ2-7,TRBV9
CASSPTSSGGAADTQYF,TGTGCCAGCAGCCCTACCTCTAGCGGGGGGGCCGCAGATACGCAGTATTTT,-,TRBD2,TRBJ2-3,TRBV7-2
CASSSNSGGGQETQYF,TGTGCCAGCAGCTCTAATAGCGGGGGGGGTCAAGAGACCCAGTACTTC,once,TRBD2,TRBJ2-5,TRBV11-2
CASSMAPGVGETQYF,TGTGCCAGTAGTATGGCGCCAGGGGTAGGAGAGACCCAGTACTTC,-,-,TRBJ2-5,TRBV19
CASFRPGTGDYNEQFF,TGCGCCAGCTTCCGCCCCGGGACAGGGGACTACAATGAGCAGTTCTTC,-,TRBD1,TRBJ2-1,TRBV5-1
CASRLMGGDYGYTF,TGTGCCAGCAGACTGATGGGGGGAGACTATGGCTACACCTTC,-,-,TRBJ1-2,TRBV6-6
CASSRTTGTQHF,TGTGCCAGCAGCAGGACGACAGGAACCCAGCATTTT,-,-,TRBJ1-5,TRBV9
CASSLALAGEETQYF,TGTGCCAGCAGCTTAGCCCTAGCGGGAGAGGAGACCCAGTACTTC,few,TRBD2,TRBJ2-5,TRBV11-3
CASRRTSSSEAFF,TGTGCCAGCAGACGGACTAGCTCTTCTGAAGCTTTCTTT,-,-,TRBJ1-1,TRBV7-8
CASSLEGAGGRTGELFF,TGCGCCAGCAGCTTGGAAGGGGCAGGGGGTCGCACCGGGGAGCTGTTTTTT,-,TRBD1,TRBJ2-2,TRBV5-1
CASSLVQTINSPLHF,TGTGCCAGCAGCTTAGTACAGACAATTAATTCACCCCTCCACTTT,-,-,TRBJ1-6,TRBV5-6
CASSEPGTDTQYF,TGTGCCAGCAGTGAGCCGGGCACAGATACGCAGTATTTT,few,-,TRBJ2-3,TRBV6-5
CASSSGQGAYQETQYF,TGCGCCAGCAGCTCCGGACAGGGGGCTTACCAAGAGACCCAGTACTTC,-,TRBD1,TRBJ2-5,TRBV5-1
CASTTGEIDEQFF,TGCGCCAGTACTACAGGGGAGATCGATGAGCAGTTCTTC,-,TRBD1,TRBJ2-1,TRBV5-1
CASSRQGENIQYF,TGCGCCAGCAGCCGACAGGGGGAAAACATTCAGTACTTC,once,TRBD1,TRBJ2-4,TRBV10-1
CASSQNRDNYHEQYF,TGTGCCAGCAGTCAAAACAGGGATAATTACCACGAGCAGTACTTC,-,-,TRBJ2-7,TRBV13
CASSFTTTHEQYF,TGTGCCAGCAGCTTCACTACGACCCACGAGCAGTACTTC,-,-,TRBJ2-7,TRBV7-6
CASSEALPSSYEQYF,TGTGCCAGCAGCGAGGCCCTTCCGAGCTCCTACGAGCAGTACTTC,-,-,TRBJ2-7,TRBV7-8
CAWSVGGETQYF,TGTGCCTGGAGTGTCGGCGGCGAGACCCAGTACTTC,-,-,TRBJ2-5,TRBV30
CASSQDGGASPNTEAFF,TGCGCCAGCAGCCAAGATGGGGGCGCGAGTCCGAACACTGAAGCTTTCTTT,-,-,TRBJ1-1,TRBV4-1
CASSPTSGGDGNTIYF,TGTGCCAGCTCACCTACGTCAGGGGGCGATGGAAACACCATATATTTT,-,TRBD1,TRBJ1-3,TRBV18
CASSNRGTDTQYF,TGTGCCAGCAGTAACAGGGGGACAGATACGCAGTATTTT,-,TRBD1,TRBJ2-3,TRBV2
CASSSQGANEKLFF,TGTGCCAGCAGCTCCCAGGGGGCTAATGAAAAACTGTTTTTT,-,TRBD1,TRBJ1-4,TRBV7-9
CATGQGANTGELFF,TGTGCCACCGGACAGGGGGCGAACACCGGGGAGCTGTTTTTT,-,TRBD1,TRBJ2-2,TRBV10-3
CASSPDKQETQYF,TGTGCCAGCAGCCCTGACAAACAAGAGACCCAGTACTTC,once,-,TRBJ2-5,TRBV7-9
CASCFLAGPTTETQYF,TGTGCCAGCTGCTTTCTAGCGGGGCCGACCACAGAGACCCAGTACTTC,-,TRBD2,TRBJ2-5,TRBV2
CASSLDTYEQYF,TGTGCCAGCAGCTTGGACACCTACGAGCAGTACTTC,-,-,TRBJ2-7,TRBV11-3
CASSEAWTGGGTEAFF,TGTGCCAGCAGTGAAGCTTGGACAGGGGGAGGGACTGAAGCTTTCTTT,-,TRBD1,TRBJ1-1,TRBV6-1